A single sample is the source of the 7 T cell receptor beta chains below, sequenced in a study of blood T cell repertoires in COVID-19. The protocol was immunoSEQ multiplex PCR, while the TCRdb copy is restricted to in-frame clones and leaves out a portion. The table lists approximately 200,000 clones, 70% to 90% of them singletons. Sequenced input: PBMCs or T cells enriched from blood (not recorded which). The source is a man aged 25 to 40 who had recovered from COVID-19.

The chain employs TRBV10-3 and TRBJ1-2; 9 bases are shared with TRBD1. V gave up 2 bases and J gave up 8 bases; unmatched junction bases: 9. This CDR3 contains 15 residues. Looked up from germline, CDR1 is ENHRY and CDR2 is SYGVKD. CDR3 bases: TGTGCCATCAGTGAGACAGCTAGCACAGGGGGCGGCTACACCTTC. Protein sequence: CAISETASTGGGYTF.

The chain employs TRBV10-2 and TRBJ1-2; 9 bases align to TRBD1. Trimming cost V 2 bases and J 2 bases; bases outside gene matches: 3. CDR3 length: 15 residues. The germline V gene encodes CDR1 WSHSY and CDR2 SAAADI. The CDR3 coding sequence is TGCGCCAGCAGTGAGACAGGGGGCTGGAACTATGGCTACACCTTC. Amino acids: CASSETGGWNYGYTF.

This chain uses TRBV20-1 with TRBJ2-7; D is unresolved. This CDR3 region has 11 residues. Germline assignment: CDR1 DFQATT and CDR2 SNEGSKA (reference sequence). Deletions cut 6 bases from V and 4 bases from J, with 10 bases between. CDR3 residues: CSATSNYEQYF. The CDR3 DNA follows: TGCAGTGCCACTTCAAATTACGAGCAGTACTTC.

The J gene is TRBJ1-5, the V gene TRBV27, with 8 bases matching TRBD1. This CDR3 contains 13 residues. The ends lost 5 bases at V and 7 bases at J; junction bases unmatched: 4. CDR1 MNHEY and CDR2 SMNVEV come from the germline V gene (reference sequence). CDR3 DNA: TGTGCCAGCAGTCAGGGGGCAGGCCAGCCCCAGCATTTT. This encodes CASSQGAGQPQHF.

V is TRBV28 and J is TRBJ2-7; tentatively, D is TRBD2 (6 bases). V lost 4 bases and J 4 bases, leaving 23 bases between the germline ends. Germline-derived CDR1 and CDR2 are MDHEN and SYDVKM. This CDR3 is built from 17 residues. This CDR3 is CASSWGRPSDLKYEQYF. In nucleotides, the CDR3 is TGTGCCAGCAGTTGGGGGAGGCCTAGCGACCTTAAGTACGAGCAGTACTTC.

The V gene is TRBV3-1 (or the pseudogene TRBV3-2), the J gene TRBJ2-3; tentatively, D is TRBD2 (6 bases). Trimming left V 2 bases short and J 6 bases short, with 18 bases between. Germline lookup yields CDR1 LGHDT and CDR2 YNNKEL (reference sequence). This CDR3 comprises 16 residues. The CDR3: CASSQPGVRQWDTQYF. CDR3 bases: TGTGCCAGCAGCCAACCGGGGGTCAGGCAGTGGGATACGCAGTATTTT.

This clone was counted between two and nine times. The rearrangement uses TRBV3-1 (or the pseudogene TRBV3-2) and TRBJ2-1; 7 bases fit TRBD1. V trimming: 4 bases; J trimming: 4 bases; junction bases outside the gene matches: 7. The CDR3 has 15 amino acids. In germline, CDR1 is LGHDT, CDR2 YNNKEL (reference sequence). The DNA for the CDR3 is TGTGCCAGCAGCCGGAGAGGGGGCGCTTACAATGAGCAGTTCTTC. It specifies CASSRRGGAYNEQFF.